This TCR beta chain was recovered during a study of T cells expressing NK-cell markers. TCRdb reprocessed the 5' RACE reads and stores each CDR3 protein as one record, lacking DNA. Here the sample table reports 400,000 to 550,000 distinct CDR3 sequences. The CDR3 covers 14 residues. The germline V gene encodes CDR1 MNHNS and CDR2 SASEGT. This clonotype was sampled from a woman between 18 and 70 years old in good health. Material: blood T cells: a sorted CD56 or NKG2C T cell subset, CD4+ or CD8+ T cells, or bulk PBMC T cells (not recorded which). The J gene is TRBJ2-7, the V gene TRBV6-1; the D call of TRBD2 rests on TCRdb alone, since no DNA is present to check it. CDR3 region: CASSLSGVAYEQYF.